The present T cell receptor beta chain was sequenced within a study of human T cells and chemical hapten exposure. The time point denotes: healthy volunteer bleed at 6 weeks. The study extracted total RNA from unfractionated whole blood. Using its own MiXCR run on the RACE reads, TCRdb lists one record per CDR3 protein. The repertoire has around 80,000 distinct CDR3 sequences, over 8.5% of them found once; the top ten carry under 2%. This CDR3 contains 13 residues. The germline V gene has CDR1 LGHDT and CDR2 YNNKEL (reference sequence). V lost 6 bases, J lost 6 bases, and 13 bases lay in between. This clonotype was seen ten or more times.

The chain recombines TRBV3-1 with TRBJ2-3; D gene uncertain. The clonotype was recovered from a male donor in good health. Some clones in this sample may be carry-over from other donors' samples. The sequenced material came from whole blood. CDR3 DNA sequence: TGTGCCAGCAGAGGGCCCGCTGGGGATACGCAGTATTTT. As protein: CASRGPAGDTQYF.